This T cell receptor beta chain appears in the sequencing data of a study of CD8+CD57+ T cells in acquired aplastic anemia. Trimming left V 3 bases short and J 5 bases short, with 15 bases between. Germline assignment: CDR1 KGHDR and CDR2 SFDVKD. The CDR3 contains 16 residues. Patients sequenced had flow cytometry evidence of CD8+CD57+ cell expansion. Profiling of TCR beta VDJ combinations and CDR3 sequences used genomic DNA as template. A single record per CDR3 protein comes from TCRdb applying MiXCR to the reads. The repertoire consists of about 250,000 distinct CDR3 sequences, with more than 40% occurring once and the leading ten covering approximately 8%.

Sequencing was carried out using sorted CD4+, CD8+, or CD8+CD57+ T cells (not recorded which) from PBMCs. V and J are TRBV24-1 and TRBJ2-2, with D possibly called TRBD1 or TRBD2 (5 bases each). This clonotype was obtained from a human donor with aplastic anemia. The CDR3 bases are TGTGCCACCAGTGATCAAACTGGGACGCTTACCGGGGAGCTGTTTTTT. Amino acid sequence: CATSDQTGTLTGELFF.